These 12 T cell receptor beta chains originate from one sample sequenced in a study of blood T cell repertoires in COVID-19. Data came from immunoSEQ multiplex PCR; TCRdb stores just in-frame clones and leaves some out. The sample consists of 210,000 or so clones, approximately 84% of them appearing once. Sequences were obtained from peripheral blood. These receptors were collected from a woman in her 70s with active or convalescent COVID-19.

This clone has a single count. This chain joins TRBV28 and TRBJ2-7; TRBD1 aligns across 8 bases. After removal of 4 bases from V and 4 bases from J, the junction contained 3 bases not matched to a gene. The CDR3 length is 13 residues. Germline lookup yields CDR1 MDHEN and CDR2 SYDVKM. Here the CDR3 DNA reads TGTGCCAGCAGTTGGACAGGGCGGTACGAGCAGTACTTC. Translation gives CASSWTGRYEQYF.

This chain's CDR3 is CASSRSGDRATLQQYF. As DNA, the CDR3 is TGCGCCAGCAGCCGGTCGGGGGACCGGGCCACCTTACAGCAGTACTTC. The J gene is TRBJ2-7, the V gene TRBV4-1; TRBD2 might be the D (6 bases). This CDR3 contains 16 residues. The V and J ends lost 4 bases and 8 bases respectively, with 24 bases between them. Looked up from germline, CDR1 is MGHRA and CDR2 is YSYEKL.

The chain is built from TRBV4-1 and TRBJ1-5; a weak D match, TRBD1 (6 bases). There are 16 residues in the CDR3. Germline V gene data show CDR1 as MGHRA and CDR2 as YSYEKL. Trimming removed 1 base from V and 2 bases from J, with 12 bases in between. CDR3 nucleotides: TGCGCCAGCAGCCAAGTTAGGGACACCGGCAATCAGCCCCAGCATTTT. Translating it yields CASSQVRDTGNQPQHF.

V gene TRBV10-3 combines with J gene TRBJ1-1, with TRBD1 as a possible D gene (5 bases). Germline CDR1 reads ENHRY; CDR2 reads SYGVKD. With 2 bases removed from V and 10 bases from J, the gap between germline ends came to 17 bases. This CDR3 region has 14 residues. CDR3 bases: TGTGCCATCAGTGAGGGAATGAAGGTAGGGGCAGCTTTCTTT. Translating gives CAISEGMKVGAAFF.

The V call is TRBV14, the J call TRBJ2-7, with 10 bases that match TRBD1. Germline loops: CDR1 SGHDN, CDR2 FVKESK. This CDR3 has 14 amino acids. J gave up 5 bases and V 4 bases, and 5 bases lay outside the gene matches. Here the CDR3 DNA reads TGTGCCAGCAGCCTCCGGGACAGGGGCGACGAGCAGTACTTC. This sequence encodes CASSLRDRGDEQYF.

The genes are TRBV2 and TRBJ1-5; weak D call: TRBD1 (5 bases). The CDR3 runs 13 residues. Germline CDR1 and CDR2: SNHLY and FYNNEI. Trimming cost V 7 bases and J 6 bases, with 13 bases left between them. CDR3 amino acids: CASIPGEGQPQHF. The CDR3 region has the DNA TGTGCCAGCATTCCGGGGGAAGGTCAGCCCCAGCATTTT.

V gene TRBV4-2 combines with J gene TRBJ2-3, with TRBD2 identical over 10 bases. Germline lookup yields CDR1 LGHNA and CDR2 YNFKEQ. The CDR3 runs 19 residues. Trimming at V came to 1 base and at J to 2 bases, leaving 12 bases not matched to a gene. Here the CDR3 DNA reads TGTGCCAGCAGCCAAGTCGGCGTCGTAGCGGGAGGTCTCACAGATACGCAGTATTTT. Protein sequence: CASSQVGVVAGGLTDTQYF.

The chain is built from TRBV7-9 and TRBJ2-7, with 10 bases fitting TRBD1. The junction had 8 bases not matched to a gene; V was cut back by 5 bases and J by 4 bases. CDR1 SEHNR and CDR2 FQNEAQ come from the germline V gene (reference sequence). This CDR3 has 15 residues. CDR3 amino acids: CASSPRTGGQYEQYF. Here the CDR3 DNA reads TGTGCCAGCAGCCCCCGGACAGGGGGACAGTACGAGCAGTACTTC.

The J gene is TRBJ2-7, the V gene TRBV2, with 7 bases aligning to TRBD2. This CDR3 spans 13 amino acids. Per the germline V gene, CDR1 is SNHLY and CDR2 is FYNNEI. V shed 7 bases and J 3 bases; nucleotides not matched to a gene: 6. The CDR3: CASTGEGRYEQYF. In DNA, the CDR3 is TGTGCCAGCACGGGGGAGGGCCGCTACGAGCAGTACTTC.

The J gene is TRBJ2-2, the V gene TRBV7-2; possibly TRBD2 for D (5 bases). The germline V and J ends were trimmed by 2 bases and 2 bases, with 15 bases remaining between them. CDR3 size: 17 residues. Germline CDR1 is SGHTA and CDR2 is FQGNSA. CDR3 DNA sequence: TGTGCCAGCAGCTTAATGAGGGTCGGGATTAACACCGGGGAGCTGTTTTTT. It encodes CASSLMRVGINTGELFF. The full variable domain, with the rest looked up from reference TRBV7-2 and TRBJ2-2, is GAGVSQSPSNKVTEKGKDVELRCDPISGHTALYWYRQSLGQGLEFLIYFQGNSAPDKSGLPSDRFSAERTGGSVSTLTIQRTQQEDSAVYLCASSLMRVGINTGELFFGEGSRLTVL.

This clone was seen once. V gene TRBV6-2 or TRBV6-3 combines with J gene TRBJ2-7; 9 bases match TRBD1. The CDR3 has 12 residues. In germline, CDR1 is MNHEY, CDR2 SVGEGT. V lost 6 bases to trimming and J lost 8 bases; unmatched junction nucleotides: 5. The CDR3 DNA reads TGTGCCAGCAGCCGGGACAGGGAGAAGCAGTACTTC. Protein product: CASSRDREKQYF.

This clone showed up just once. This chain connects TRBV28 to TRBJ1-5; TRBD1 aligns across 8 bases. V lost 5 bases, J lost 0 bases, and 15 bases stayed unmatched. From germline, CDR1 is MDHEN and CDR2 SYDVKM. This CDR3 is 19 amino acids long. The CDR3 DNA follows: TGTGCCAGCAGTAGTTGGAACAGGGGGGAACTTAATAGCAATCAGCCCCAGCATTTT. It specifies CASSSWNRGELNSNQPQHF.